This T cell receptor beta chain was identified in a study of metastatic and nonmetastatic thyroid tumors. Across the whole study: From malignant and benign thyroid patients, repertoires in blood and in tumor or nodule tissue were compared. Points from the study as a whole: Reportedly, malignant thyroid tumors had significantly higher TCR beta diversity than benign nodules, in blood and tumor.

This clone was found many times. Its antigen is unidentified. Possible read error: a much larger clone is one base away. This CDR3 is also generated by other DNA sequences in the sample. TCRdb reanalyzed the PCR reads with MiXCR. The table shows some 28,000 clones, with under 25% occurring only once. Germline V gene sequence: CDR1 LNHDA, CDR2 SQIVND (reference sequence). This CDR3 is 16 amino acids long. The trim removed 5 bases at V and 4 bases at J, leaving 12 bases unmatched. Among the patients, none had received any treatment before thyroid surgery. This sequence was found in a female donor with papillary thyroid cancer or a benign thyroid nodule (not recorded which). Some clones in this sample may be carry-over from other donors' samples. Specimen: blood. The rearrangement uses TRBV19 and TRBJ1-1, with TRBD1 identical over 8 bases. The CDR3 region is CASSERWDRSSTEAFF. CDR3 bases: TGTGCCAGTAGTGAACGCTGGGACAGGTCCAGCACTGAAGCTTTCTTT.